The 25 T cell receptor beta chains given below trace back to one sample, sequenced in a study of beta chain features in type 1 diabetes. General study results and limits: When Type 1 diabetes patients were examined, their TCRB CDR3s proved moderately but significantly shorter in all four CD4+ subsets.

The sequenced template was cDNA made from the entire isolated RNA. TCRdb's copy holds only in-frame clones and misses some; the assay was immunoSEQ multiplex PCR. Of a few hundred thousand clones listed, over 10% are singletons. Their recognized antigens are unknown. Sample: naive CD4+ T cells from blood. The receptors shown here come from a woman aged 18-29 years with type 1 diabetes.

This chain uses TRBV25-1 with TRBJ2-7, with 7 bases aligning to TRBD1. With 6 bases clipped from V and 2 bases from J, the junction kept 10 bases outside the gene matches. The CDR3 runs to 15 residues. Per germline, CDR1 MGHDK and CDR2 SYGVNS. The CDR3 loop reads CASSMGEQGTYEQYF. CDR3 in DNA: TGTGCCAGCAGCATGGGGGAACAGGGGACCTACGAGCAGTACTTC.

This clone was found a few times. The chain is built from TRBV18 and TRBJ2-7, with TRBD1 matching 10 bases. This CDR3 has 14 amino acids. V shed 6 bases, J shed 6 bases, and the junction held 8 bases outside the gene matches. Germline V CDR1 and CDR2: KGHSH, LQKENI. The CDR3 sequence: CASSPGTGVSEQYF. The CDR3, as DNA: TGTGCCAGCTCCCCGGGGACAGGGGTAAGCGAGCAGTACTTC.

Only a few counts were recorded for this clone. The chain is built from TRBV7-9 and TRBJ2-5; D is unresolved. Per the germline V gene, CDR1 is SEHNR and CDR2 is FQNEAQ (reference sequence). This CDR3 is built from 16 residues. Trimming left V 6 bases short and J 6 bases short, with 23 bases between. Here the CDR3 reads CASRLPEPSVSQTQYF. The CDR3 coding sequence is TGTGCCAGCAGACTGCCCGAGCCGTCGGTGTCGCAGACCCAGTACTTC. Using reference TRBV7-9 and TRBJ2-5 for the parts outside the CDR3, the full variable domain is DTGVSQNPRHKITKRGQNVTFRCDPISEHNRLYWYRQTLGQGPEFLTYFQNEAQLEKSRLLSDRFSAERPKGSFSTLEIQRTEQGDSAMYLCASRLPEPSVSQTQYFGPGTRLLVL.

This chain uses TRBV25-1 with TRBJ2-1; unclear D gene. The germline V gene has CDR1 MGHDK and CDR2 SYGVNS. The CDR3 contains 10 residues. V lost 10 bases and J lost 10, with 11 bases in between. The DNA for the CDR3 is TGTGCCACCTCGGGTAGGGAGCAGTTCTTC. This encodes CATSGREQFF.

For the CDR3, the DNA is TGTGCCACCCGGGGGGTCATAGATACGCAGTATTTT. Protein sequence: CATRGVIDTQYF. V gene TRBV7-8 combines with J gene TRBJ2-3; 7 bases align to TRBD2. CDR1 and CDR2 from the germline V gene are SGHVS and FQNEAQ. The ends lost 10 bases at V and 5 bases at J; junction bases unmatched: 6. The CDR3 contains 12 residues.

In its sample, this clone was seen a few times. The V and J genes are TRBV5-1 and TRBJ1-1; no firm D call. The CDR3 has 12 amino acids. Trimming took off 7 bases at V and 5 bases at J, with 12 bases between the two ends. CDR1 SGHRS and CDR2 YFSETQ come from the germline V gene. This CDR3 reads CASRNGNTEAFF. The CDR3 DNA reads TGCGCCAGCCGGAACGGGAATACTGAAGCTTTCTTT.

The CDR3 is CASSWDTGAHQPQHF. The CDR3 DNA reads TGTGCCAGCAGTTGGGATACAGGGGCCCACCAGCCCCAGCATTTT. The chain uses TRBV2 and TRBJ1-5; 7 bases agree with TRBD1. Trimming took 5 bases from V and 7 from J; bases not matched to a gene: 11. This CDR3 spans 15 amino acids. Germline CDR1 reads SNHLY; CDR2 reads FYNNEI.

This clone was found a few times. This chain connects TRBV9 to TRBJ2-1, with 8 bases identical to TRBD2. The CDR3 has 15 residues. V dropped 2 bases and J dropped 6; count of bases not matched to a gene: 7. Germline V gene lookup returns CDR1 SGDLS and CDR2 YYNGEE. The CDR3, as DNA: TGTGCCAGCAGCGTGGGAGCGGGAGAGACCAATGAGCAGTTCTTC. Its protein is CASSVGAGETNEQFF.

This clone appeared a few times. CDR3 amino acids: CASSLDRVSTDTQYF. The CDR3 nucleotides read TGTGCCAGCAGCTTGGACAGGGTTTCCACAGATACGCAGTATTTT. The chain links TRBV5-4 to TRBJ2-3; D possibly corresponds to TRBD1 (6 bases). Germline-derived CDR1 and CDR2 are SGHNT and YYREEE (reference sequence). The CDR3 extends over 15 amino acids. The V end was cut by 0 bases, the J end by 2 bases, with 10 bases between.

The CDR3: CASSLGVRLSGANVLTF. For the CDR3, the DNA is TGTGCCAGCAGTTTAGGAGTTCGTCTATCTGGGGCCAACGTCCTGACTTTC. The V call is TRBV28, the J call TRBJ2-6; D gene ambiguous. Germline loops: CDR1 MDHEN, CDR2 SYDVKM. Trimming took 2 bases from V and 1 from J, leaving 12 bases between them. The CDR3 length is 17 residues.

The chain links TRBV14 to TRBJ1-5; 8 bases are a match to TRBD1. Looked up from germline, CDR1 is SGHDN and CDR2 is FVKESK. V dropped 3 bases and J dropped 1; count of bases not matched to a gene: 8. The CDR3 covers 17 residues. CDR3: CASSHRQGARSNQPQHF. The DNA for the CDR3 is TGTGCCAGCAGCCATCGGCAGGGGGCTCGAAGCAATCAGCCCCAGCATTTT.

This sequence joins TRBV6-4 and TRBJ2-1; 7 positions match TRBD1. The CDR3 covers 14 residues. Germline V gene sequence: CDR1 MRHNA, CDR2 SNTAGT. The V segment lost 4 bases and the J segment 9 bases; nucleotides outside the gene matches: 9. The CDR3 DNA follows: TGTGCCAGCAGTGCCCAGGGGGTTCTGGGTGAGCAGTTCTTC. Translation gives CASSAQGVLGEQFF.

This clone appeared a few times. CDR3 DNA sequence: TGTGCCAGCAGTTTGGGAGGCGGGGCCCAAGAGACCCAGTACTTC. This sequence encodes CASSLGGGAQETQYF. The chain joins TRBV28 to TRBJ2-5; the D gene is possibly TRBD2 (6 bases). Germline CDR1 MDHEN, CDR2 SYDVKM. Deletions cut 3 bases from V and 1 base from J, with 12 bases between. This CDR3 has 15 amino acids.

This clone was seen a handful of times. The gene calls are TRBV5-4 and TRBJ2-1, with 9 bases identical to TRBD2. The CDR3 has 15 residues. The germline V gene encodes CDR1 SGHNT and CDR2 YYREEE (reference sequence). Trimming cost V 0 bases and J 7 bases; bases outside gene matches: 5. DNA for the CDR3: TGTGCCAGCAGCTTGGTGGGACTAGCCGTAAATGAGCAGTTCTTC. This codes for CASSLVGLAVNEQFF.

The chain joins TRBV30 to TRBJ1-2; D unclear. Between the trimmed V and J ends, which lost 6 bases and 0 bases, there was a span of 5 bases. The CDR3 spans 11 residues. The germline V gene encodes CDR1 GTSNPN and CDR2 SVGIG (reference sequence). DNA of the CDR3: TGTGCCTGTTCAACTAACTATGGCTACACCTTC. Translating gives CACSTNYGYTF.

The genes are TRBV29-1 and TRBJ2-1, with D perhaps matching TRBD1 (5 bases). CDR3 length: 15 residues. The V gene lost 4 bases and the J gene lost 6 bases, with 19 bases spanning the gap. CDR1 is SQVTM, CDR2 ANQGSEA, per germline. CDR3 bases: TGCAGCGTTGGGCCCCGGGTCCCAAGGGGCAATGAGCAGTTCTTC. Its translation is CSVGPRVPRGNEQFF.

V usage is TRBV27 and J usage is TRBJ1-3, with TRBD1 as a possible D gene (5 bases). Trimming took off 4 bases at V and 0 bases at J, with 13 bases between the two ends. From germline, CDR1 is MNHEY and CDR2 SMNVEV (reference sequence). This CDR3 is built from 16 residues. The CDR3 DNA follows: TGTGCCAGCAGTTACACGGGACTGAGCTCTGGAAACACCATATATTTT. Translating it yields CASSYTGLSSGNTIYF.

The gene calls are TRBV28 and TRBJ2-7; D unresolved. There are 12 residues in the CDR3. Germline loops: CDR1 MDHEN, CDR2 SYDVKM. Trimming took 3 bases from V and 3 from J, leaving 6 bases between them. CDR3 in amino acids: CASSLRRYEQYF. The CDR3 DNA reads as TGTGCCAGCAGTTTGAGGCGCTACGAGCAGTACTTC.

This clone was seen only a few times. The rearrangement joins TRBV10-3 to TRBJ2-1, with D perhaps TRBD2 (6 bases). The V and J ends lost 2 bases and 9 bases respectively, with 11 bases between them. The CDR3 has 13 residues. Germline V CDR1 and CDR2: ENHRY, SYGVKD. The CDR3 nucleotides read TGTGCCATCAGTGAGATTGGTAGCGGTGAGCAGTTCTTC. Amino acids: CAISEIGSGEQFF.

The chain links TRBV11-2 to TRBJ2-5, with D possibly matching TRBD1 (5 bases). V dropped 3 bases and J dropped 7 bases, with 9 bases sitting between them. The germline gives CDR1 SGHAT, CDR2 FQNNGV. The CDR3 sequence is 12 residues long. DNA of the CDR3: TGTGCCAGCAGCTTGGATCAGGGGACCCAGTACTTC. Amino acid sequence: CASSLDQGTQYF. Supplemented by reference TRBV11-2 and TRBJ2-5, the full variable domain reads EAGVAQSPRYKIIEKRQSVAFWCNPISGHATLYWYQQILGQGPKLLIQFQNNGVVDDSQLPKDRFSAERLKGVDSTLKIQPAKLEDSAVYLCASSLDQGTQYFGPGTRLLVL.

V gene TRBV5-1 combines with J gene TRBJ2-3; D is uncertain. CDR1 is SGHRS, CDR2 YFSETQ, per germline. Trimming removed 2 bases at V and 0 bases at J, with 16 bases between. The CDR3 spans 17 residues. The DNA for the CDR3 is TGCGCCAGCAGCTTTTTGCCGGAAACGACTAGCACAGATACGCAGTATTTT. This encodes CASSFLPETTSTDTQYF.

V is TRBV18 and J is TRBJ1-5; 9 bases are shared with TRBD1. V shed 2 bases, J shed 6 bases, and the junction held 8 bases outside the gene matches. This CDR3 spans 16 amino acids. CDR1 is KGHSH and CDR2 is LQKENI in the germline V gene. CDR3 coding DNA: TGTGCCAGCTCACCAGGGGCACAGGGGGCCACTCAGCCCCAGCATTTT. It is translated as CASSPGAQGATQPQHF.

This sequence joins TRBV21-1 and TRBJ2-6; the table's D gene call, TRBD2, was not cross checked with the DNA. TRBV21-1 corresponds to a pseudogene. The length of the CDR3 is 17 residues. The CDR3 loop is CASQEGDETNGANVLTF. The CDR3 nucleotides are TGTGCCAGCCAGGAGGGTGACGAAACGAATGGGGCCAACGTCCTGACTTTC.

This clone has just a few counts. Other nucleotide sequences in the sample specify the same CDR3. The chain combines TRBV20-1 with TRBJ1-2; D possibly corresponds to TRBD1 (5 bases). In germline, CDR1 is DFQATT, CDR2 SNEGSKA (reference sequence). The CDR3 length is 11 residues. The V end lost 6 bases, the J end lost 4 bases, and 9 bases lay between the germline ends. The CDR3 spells CSAPTVYGYTF. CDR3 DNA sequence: TGCAGTGCCCCGACAGTCTATGGCTACACCTTC.

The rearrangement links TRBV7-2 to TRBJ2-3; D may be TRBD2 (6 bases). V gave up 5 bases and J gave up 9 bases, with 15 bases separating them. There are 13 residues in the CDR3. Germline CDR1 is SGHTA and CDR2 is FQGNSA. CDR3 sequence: CASSPRAGETQYF. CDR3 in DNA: TGTGCCAGCAGCCCAAGAGCGGGCGAGACGCAGTATTTT.